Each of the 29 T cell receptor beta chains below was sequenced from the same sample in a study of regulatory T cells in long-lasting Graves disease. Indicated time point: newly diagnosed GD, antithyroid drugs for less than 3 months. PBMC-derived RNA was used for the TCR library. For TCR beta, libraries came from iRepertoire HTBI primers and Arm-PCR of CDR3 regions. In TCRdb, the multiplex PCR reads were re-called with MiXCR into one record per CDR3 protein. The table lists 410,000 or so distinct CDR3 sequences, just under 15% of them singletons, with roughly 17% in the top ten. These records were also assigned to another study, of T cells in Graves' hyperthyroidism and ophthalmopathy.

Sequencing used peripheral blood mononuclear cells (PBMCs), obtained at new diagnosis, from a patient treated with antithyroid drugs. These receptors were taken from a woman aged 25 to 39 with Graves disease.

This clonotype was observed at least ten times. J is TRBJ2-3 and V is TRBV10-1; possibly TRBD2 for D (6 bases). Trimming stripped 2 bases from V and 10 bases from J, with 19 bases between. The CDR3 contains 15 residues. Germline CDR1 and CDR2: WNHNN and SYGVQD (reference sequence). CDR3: CASSEGLGRQGPQYF. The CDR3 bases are TGCGCCAGCAGTGAGGGTCTGGGGAGGCAAGGGCCGCAGTATTTT.

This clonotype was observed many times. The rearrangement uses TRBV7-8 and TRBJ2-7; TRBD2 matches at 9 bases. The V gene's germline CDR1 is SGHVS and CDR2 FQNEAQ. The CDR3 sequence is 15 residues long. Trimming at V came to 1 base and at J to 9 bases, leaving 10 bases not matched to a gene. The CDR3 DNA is TGTGCCAGCAGCTTAGAAGGCGGGAGGGCCTCTGGGCAGTACTTC. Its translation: CASSLEGGRASGQYF.

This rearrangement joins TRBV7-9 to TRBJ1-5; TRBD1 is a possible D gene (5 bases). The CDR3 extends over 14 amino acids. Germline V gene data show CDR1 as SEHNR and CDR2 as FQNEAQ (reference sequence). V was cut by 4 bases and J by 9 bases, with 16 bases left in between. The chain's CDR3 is CASSSGHGDRPQHF. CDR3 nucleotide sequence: TGTGCCAGCAGCTCCGGACATGGGGATCGGCCCCAGCATTTT.

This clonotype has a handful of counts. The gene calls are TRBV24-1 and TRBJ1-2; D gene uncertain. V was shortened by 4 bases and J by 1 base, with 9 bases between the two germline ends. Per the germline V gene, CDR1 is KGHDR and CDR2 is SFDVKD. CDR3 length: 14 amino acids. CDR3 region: CATSDPQVNYGYTF. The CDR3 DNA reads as TGTGCCACCAGTGACCCTCAAGTTAACTATGGCTACACCTTC.

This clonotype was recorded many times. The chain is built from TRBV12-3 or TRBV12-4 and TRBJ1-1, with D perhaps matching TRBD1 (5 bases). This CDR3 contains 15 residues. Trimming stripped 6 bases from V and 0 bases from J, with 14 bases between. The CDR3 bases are TGTGCCAGCAGACCTGACAGACTAATGAACACTGAAGCTTTCTTT. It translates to CASRPDRLMNTEAFF.

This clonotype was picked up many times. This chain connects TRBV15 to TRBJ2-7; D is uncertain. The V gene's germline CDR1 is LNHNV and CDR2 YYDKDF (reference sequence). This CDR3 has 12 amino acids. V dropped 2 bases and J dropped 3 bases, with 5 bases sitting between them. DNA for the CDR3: TGTGCCACCAGCAGACCCCACTACGAGCAGTACTTC. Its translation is CATSRPHYEQYF.

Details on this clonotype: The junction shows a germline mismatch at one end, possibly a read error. This chain's CDR3 is CASSVHLRPYGHTF. CDR3 bases: TGTGCCAGCAGCGTACACCTCCGCCCTTATGGCCACACCTTC. The rearrangement links TRBV12-3 or TRBV12-4 to TRBJ1-2; the D is unclear. CDR3 length: 14 residues.

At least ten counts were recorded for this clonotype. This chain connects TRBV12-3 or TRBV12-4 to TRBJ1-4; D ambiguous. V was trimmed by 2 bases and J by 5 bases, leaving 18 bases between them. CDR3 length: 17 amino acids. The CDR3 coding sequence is TGTGCCAGCAGTTTATTGGGTGCGGGAGGACGGAATGAAAAACTGTTTTTT. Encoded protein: CASSLLGAGGRNEKLFF.

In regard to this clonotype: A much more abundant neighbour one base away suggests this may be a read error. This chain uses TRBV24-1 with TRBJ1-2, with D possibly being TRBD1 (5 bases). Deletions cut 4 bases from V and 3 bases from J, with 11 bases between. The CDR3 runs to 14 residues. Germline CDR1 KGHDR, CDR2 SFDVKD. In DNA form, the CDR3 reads TGTGCCACCAGTGACACGGGACGGGACTATGGCTACACCTTC. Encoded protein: CATSDTGRDYGYTF.

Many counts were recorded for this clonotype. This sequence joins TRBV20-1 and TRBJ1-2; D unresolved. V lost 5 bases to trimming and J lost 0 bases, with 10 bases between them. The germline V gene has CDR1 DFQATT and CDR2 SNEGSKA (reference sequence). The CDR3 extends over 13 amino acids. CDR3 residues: CSALQFSNYGYTF. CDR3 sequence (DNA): TGCAGTGCTTTACAGTTCTCTAACTATGGCTACACCTTC.

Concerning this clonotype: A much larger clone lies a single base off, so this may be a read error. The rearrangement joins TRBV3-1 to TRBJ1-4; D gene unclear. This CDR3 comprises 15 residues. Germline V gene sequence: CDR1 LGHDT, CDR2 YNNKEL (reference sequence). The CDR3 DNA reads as TGTGGCAGCAGCCAAGGAGCCCAGTCAGATGAAAAACTGTTTTTT. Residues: CGSSQGAQSDEKLFF.

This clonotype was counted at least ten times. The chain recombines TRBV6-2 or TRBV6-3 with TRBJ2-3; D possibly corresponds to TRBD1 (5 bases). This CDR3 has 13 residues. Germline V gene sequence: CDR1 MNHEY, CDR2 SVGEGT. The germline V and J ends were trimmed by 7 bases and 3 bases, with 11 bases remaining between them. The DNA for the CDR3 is TGTGCCAGCATAGGGGCAGGAACAGATACGCAGTATTTT. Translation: CASIGAGTDTQYF.

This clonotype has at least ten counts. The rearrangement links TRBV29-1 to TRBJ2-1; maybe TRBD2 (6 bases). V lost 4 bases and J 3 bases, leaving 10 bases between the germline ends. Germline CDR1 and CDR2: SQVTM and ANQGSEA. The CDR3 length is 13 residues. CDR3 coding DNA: TGCAGCGTTGGGGGGGTTAGCTACAATGAGCAGTTCTTC. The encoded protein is CSVGGVSYNEQFF.

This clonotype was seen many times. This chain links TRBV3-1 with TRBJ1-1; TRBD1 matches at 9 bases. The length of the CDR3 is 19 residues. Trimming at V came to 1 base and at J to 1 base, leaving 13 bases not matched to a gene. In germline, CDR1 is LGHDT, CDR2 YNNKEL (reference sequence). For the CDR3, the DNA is TGTGCCAGCAGCCAAGGCCGCCTACTCCGGGACAGGGAGAACACTGAAGCTTTCTTT. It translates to CASSQGRLLRDRENTEAFF. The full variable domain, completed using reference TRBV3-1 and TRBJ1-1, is DTAVSQTPKYLVTQMGNDKSIKCEQNLGHDTMYWYKQDSKKFLKIMFSYNNKELIINETVPNRFSPKSPDKAHLNLHINSLELGDSAVYFCASSQGRLLRDRENTEAFFGQGTRLTVV.

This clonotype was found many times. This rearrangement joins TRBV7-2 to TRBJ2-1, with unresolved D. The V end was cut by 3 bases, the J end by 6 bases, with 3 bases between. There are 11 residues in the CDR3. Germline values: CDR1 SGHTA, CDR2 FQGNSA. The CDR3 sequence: CASSLSNEQFF. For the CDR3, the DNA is TGTGCCAGCAGCTTGAGCAATGAGCAGTTCTTC.

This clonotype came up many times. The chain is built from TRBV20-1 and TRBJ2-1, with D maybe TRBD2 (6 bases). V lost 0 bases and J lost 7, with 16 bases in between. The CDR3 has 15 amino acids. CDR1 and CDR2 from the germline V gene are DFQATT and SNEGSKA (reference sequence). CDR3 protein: CSARDLGDWQNEQFF. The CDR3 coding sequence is TGCAGTGCTAGAGATCTAGGGGACTGGCAAAATGAGCAGTTCTTC.

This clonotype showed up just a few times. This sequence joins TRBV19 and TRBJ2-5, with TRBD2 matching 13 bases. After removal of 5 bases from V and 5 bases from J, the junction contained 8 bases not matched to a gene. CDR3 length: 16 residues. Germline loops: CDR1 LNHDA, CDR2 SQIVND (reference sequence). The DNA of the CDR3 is TGTGCCAGTAGTCAAAGGACTAGCGGGAGACCCGAGACCCAGTACTTC. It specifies CASSQRTSGRPETQYF.

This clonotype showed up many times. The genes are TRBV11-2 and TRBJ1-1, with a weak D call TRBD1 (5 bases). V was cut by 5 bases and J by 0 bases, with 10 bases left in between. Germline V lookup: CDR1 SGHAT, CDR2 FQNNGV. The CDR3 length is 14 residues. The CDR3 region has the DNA TGTGCCAGCAGCCCTGAAGGGGTGAACACTGAAGCTTTCTTT. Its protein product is CASSPEGVNTEAFF.

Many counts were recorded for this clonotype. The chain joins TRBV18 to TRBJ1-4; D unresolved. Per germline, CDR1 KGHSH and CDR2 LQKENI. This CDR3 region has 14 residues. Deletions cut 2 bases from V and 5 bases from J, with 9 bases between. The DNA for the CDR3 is TGTGCCAGCTCACCAGGGGTACTGAATGAAAAACTGTTTTTT. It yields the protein CASSPGVLNEKLFF.

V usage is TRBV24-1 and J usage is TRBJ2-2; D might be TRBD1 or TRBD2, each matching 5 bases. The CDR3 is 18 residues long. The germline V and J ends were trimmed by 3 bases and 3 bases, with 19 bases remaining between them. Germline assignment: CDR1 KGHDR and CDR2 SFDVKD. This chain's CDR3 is CATSDIAPRGPDTGELFF. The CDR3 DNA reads TGTGCCACCAGTGATATTGCCCCCCGGGGCCCCGACACCGGGGAGCTGTTTTTT.

CDR3 nucleotide sequence: TGCAGCGTTGAAGATCAGGGGAGAGGGGAGACCCAGTACTTC. It is translated as CSVEDQGRGETQYF. This chain uses TRBV29-1 with TRBJ2-5, with a weak D call TRBD1 (6 bases). V shed 0 bases and J shed 5 bases, with 13 bases lying between them. This CDR3 has 14 amino acids. In germline, CDR1 is SQVTM, CDR2 ANQGSEA.

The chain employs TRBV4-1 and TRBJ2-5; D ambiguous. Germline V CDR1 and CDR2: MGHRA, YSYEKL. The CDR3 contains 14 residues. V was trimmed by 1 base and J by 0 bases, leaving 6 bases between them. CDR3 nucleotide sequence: TGCGCCAGCAGCCAAGGATGGTACCAAGAGACCCAGTACTTC. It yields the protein CASSQGWYQETQYF.

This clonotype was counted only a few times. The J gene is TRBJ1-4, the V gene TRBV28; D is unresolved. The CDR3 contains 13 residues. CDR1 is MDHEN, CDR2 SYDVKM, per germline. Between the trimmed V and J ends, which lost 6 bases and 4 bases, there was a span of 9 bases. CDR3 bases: TGTGCCAGCAGCCCGATCTTTAATGAAAAACTGTTTTTT. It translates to CASSPIFNEKLFF.

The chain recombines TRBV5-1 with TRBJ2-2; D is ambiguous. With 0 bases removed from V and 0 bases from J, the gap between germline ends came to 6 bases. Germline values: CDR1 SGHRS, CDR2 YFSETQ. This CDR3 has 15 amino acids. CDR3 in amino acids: CASSLEHPNTGELFF. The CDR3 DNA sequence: TGCGCCAGCAGCTTGGAGCACCCGAACACCGGGGAGCTGTTTTTT.

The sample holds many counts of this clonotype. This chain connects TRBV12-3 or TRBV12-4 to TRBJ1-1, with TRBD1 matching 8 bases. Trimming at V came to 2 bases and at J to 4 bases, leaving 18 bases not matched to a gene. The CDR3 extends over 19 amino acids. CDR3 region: CASSLKFRETGVFITEAFF. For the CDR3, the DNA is TGTGCCAGCAGTTTAAAGTTTCGAGAGACAGGGGTATTCATCACTGAAGCTTTCTTT.

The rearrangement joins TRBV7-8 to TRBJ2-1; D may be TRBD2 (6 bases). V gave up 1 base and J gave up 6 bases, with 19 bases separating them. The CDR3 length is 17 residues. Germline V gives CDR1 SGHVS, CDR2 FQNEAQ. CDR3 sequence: CASSLVSGFGASNEQFF. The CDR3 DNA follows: TGTGCCAGCAGCTTAGTTAGCGGTTTCGGGGCCTCCAATGAGCAGTTCTTC.

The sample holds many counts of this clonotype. The CDR3 is CSARKGGLGYEQYF. The CDR3 nucleotides are TGCAGTGCTAGAAAGGGGGGTTTGGGGTACGAGCAGTACTTC. This chain connects TRBV20-1 to TRBJ2-7; D is perhaps TRBD1 or TRBD2 (6 bases each). The CDR3 is 14 residues long. Germline CDR1 is DFQATT and CDR2 is SNEGSKA (reference sequence). Trimming removed 2 bases at V and 4 bases at J, with 15 bases between.

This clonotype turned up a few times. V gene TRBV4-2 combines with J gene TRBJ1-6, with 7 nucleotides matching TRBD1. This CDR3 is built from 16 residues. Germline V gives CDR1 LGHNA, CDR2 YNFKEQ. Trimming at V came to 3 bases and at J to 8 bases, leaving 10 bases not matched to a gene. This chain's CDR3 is CASSHADRVVDSPLHF. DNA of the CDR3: TGTGCCAGCAGCCACGCCGACAGGGTCGTCGATTCACCCCTCCACTTT.

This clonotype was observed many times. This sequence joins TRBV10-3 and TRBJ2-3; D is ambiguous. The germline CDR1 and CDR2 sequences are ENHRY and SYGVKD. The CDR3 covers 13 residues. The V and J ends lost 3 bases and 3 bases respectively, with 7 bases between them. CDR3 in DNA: TGTGCCATCAGTGAAGTCAGTACAGATACGCAGTATTTT. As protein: CAISEVSTDTQYF.